The next 30 T cell receptor beta chains were all read from a single sample in a study of ipilimumab plus nivolumab after autologous stem cell transplantation. Method: immunoSEQ multiplex PCR; TCRdb's copy keeps in-frame clones and lacks some. Seen here are roughly 25,000 clones, just over 85% observed once, and the top ten hold 4% to 6%. The sample here was PBMCs, taken in a trial of ipilimumab plus nivolumab as post-transplant consolidation. The origin of the receptors is a male donor with diffuse large B-cell lymphoma.

The chain links TRBV7-2 to TRBJ2-2; 12 bases map to TRBD1. The germline gives CDR1 SGHTA, CDR2 FQGNSA. V lost 4 bases to trimming and J lost 7 bases; unmatched junction nucleotides: 4. The CDR3 loop spans 15 amino acids. CDR3 bases: TGTGCCAGCAGCTCCGGGACAGGGGGCTTCGGGGAGCTGTTTTTT. As protein: CASSSGTGGFGELFF.

The chain has TRBV5-6 and TRBJ2-7; the match to TRBD1 covers 11 bases. V shed 4 bases and J 3 bases; nucleotides not matched to a gene: 6. The CDR3 totals 15 residues. In germline, CDR1 is SGHDT, CDR2 YYEEEE. The CDR3 sequence is CASSEGTGGLYEQYF. Written as DNA, the CDR3 is TGTGCCAGCAGCGAAGGGACAGGGGGACTCTACGAGCAGTACTTC.

The V and J genes are TRBV27 and TRBJ1-4, with 7 positions matching TRBD1. V was pared by 0 bases and J by 1 base, with 8 bases of the junction left unmatched. Germline-derived CDR1 and CDR2 are MNHEY and SMNVEV (reference sequence). CDR3 size: 18 residues. The CDR3 reads CASSLSARRGRTNEKLFF. The CDR3 coding sequence is TGTGCCAGCAGTTTATCGGCCCGAAGGGGGCGAACTAATGAAAAACTGTTTTTT. The whole variable domain, filled in from reference TRBV27 and TRBJ1-4, reads EAQVTQNPRYLITVTGKKLTVTCSQNMNHEYMSWYRQDPGLGLRQIYYSMNVEVTDKGDVPEGYKVSRKEKRNFPLILESPSPNQTSLYFCASSLSARRGRTNEKLFFGSGTQLSVL.

The V gene is TRBV18, the J gene TRBJ1-1; the D is unclear. The V end lost 2 bases, the J end lost 0 bases, and 7 bases lay between the germline ends. Germline V lookup: CDR1 KGHSH, CDR2 LQKENI. There are 14 residues in the CDR3. Here the CDR3 reads CASSPDKLNTEAFF. CDR3 bases: TGTGCCAGCTCACCAGACAAATTGAACACTGAAGCTTTCTTT.

Only one count was recorded for this clone. This rearrangement joins TRBV7-9 to TRBJ1-6, with unresolved D. V was cut by 5 bases and J by 8 bases, with 10 bases left in between. The germline CDR1 and CDR2 sequences are SEHNR and FQNEAQ (reference sequence). The CDR3 is 13 residues long. CDR3 DNA sequence: TGTGCCAGCAGCCGTAGTCGGTATTCACCCCTCCACTTT. It translates to CASSRSRYSPLHF.

This clone was seen a handful of times. The chain joins TRBV27 to TRBJ2-7; 10 bases align to TRBD2. V shed 6 bases and J 5 bases; nucleotides not matched to a gene: 16. The CDR3 spans 17 residues. Germline V gene sequence: CDR1 MNHEY, CDR2 SMNVEV (reference sequence). The CDR3, as DNA: TGTGCCAGCAGCAAAGTAGGGTTTAGCGGGGGGCGGAACGAGCAGTACTTC. Its translation: CASSKVGFSGGRNEQYF.

This clone has only a few counts. The V call is TRBV18, the J call TRBJ1-2; 9 bases match TRBD1. Looked up from germline, CDR1 is KGHSH and CDR2 is LQKENI. The CDR3 has 14 amino acids. Losses at the gene ends were 8 bases for V and 4 bases for J; bases not matched to a gene: 8. CDR3 nucleotides: TGTGCCAGCAATACGCCGGACAGGGGCTATGGCTACACCTTC. This translates into CASNTPDRGYGYTF.

The CDR3 protein is CASSTKGPEISSGANVLTF. CDR3 coding DNA: TGTGCCAGTAGTACAAAGGGACCAGAAATATCGTCTGGGGCCAACGTCCTGACTTTC. The chain uses TRBV19 and TRBJ2-6; TRBD1 or TRBD2 may be the D gene (5 bases each). The germline V gene has CDR1 LNHDA and CDR2 SQIVND (reference sequence). The CDR3 is 19 amino acids. Trimming removed 4 bases from V and 1 base from J, with 20 bases in between.

This clone was seen once. V is TRBV7-2 and J is TRBJ2-1, with 16 bases identical to TRBD2. The CDR3 spans 17 residues. V was clipped by 7 bases and J by 9 bases; unmatched bases: 12. Germline values: CDR1 SGHTA, CDR2 FQGNSA. In nucleotides, the CDR3 is TGTGCCAGCACCCCTAGGGGACTAGCGGGGGGGCGGGGTGAGCAGTTCTTC. Translation gives CASTPRGLAGGRGEQFF. The full variable domain, rest sourced from reference TRBV7-2 and TRBJ2-1, is GAGVSQSPSNKVTEKGKDVELRCDPISGHTALYWYRQSLGQGLEFLIYFQGNSAPDKSGLPSDRFSAERTGGSVSTLTIQRTQQEDSAVYLCASTPRGLAGGRGEQFFGPGTRLTVL.

This chain links TRBV5-1 with TRBJ2-3; weak D call: TRBD2 (7 bases). V lost 4 bases to trimming and J lost 4 bases, with 19 bases between them. CDR1 SGHRS and CDR2 YFSETQ come from the germline V gene. CDR3 length: 16 residues. This CDR3 reads CASSTLGGGLADTQYF. In nucleotides, the CDR3 is TGCGCCAGCAGCACCCTTGGGGGGGGGCTCGCAGATACGCAGTATTTT.

V and J are TRBV4-2 and TRBJ1-2; D is possibly TRBD1 (5 bases). CDR3 length: 14 amino acids. V lost 3 bases to trimming and J lost 2 bases, with 10 bases between them. Germline CDR1 and CDR2: LGHNA and YNFKEQ. The chain's CDR3 is CASSQEGQNYGYTF. DNA for the CDR3: TGTGCCAGCAGCCAGGAGGGGCAGAACTATGGCTACACCTTC.

The chain carries TRBV15 and TRBJ2-1, with 7 bases matching TRBD2. This CDR3 spans 16 amino acids. Germline V gene sequence: CDR1 LNHNV, CDR2 YYDKDF (reference sequence). V dropped 6 bases and J dropped 1; count of bases not matched to a gene: 9. The CDR3 sequence: CATSTSWTSSYNEQFF. CDR3 bases: TGTGCCACCAGTACCTCGTGGACTAGTTCCTACAATGAGCAGTTCTTC.

V gene TRBV19 combines with J gene TRBJ1-2; D gene unclear. V lost 5 bases and J 1 base, leaving 8 bases between the germline ends. The CDR3 has 13 residues. Germline V gives CDR1 LNHDA, CDR2 SQIVND (reference sequence). CDR3: CASSVNGNYGYTF. The CDR3 nucleotides read TGTGCCAGTAGTGTCAACGGTAACTATGGCTACACCTTC.

This clone came up a few times. The chain uses TRBV7-9 and TRBJ2-2, with D possibly being TRBD2 (5 bases). This CDR3 has 14 residues. V lost 5 bases and J lost 7, with 14 bases in between. Germline assignment: CDR1 SEHNR and CDR2 FQNEAQ (reference sequence). The CDR3 DNA is TGTGCCAGCAGCCCCCAAGCGGTTAGCGGGGAGCTGTTTTTT. It is translated as CASSPQAVSGELFF.

About this clone: The junction departs from germline at one end; a sequencing error may be responsible. The genes are TRBV6-5 and TRBJ1-1; unclear D gene. The germline V gene has CDR1 MNHEY and CDR2 SVGAGI. The length of the CDR3 is 14 residues. CDR3 amino acids: CVSTSVGANTEAFF. The CDR3, as DNA: TGTGTCAGCACCTCCGTCGGAGCGAACACTGAAGCTTTCTTT.

The J gene is TRBJ1-3, the V gene TRBV7-2; D unclear. Per germline, CDR1 SGHTA and CDR2 FQGNSA. V was shortened by 6 bases and J by 4 bases, with 10 bases between the two germline ends. The CDR3 has 13 amino acids. The CDR3 loop reads CASRGMKGNTIYF. In nucleotides, the CDR3 is TGTGCCAGCAGAGGCATGAAGGGAAACACCATATATTTT. Supplemented by reference TRBV7-2 and TRBJ1-3, the full variable domain reads GAGVSQSPSNKVTEKGKDVELRCDPISGHTALYWYRQSLGQGLEFLIYFQGNSAPDKSGLPSDRFSAERTGGSVSTLTIQRTQQEDSAVYLCASRGMKGNTIYFGEGSWLTVV.

CDR3 loop: CASSGGGAYNEQFF. CDR3 nucleotide sequence: TGTGCCAGCAGTGGCGGGGGGGCTTACAATGAGCAGTTCTTC. This sequence joins TRBV2 and TRBJ2-1; TRBD2 matches at 9 bases. CDR3 size: 14 residues. Germline assignment: CDR1 SNHLY and CDR2 FYNNEI. V shed 4 bases and J 4 bases; nucleotides not matched to a gene: 2.

The chain uses TRBV11-2 and TRBJ2-5; the match to TRBD2 covers 15 bases. The germline V gene has CDR1 SGHAT and CDR2 FQNNGV. The CDR3 runs 19 residues. Losses at the gene ends were 1 base for V and 7 bases for J; bases not matched to a gene: 13. The CDR3 spells CASSLVGTSGGTSGGTQYF. Written as DNA, the CDR3 is TGTGCCAGCAGCTTAGTAGGGACTAGCGGGGGGACCTCGGGAGGGACCCAGTACTTC.

This chain uses TRBV6-5 with TRBJ1-2; 7 nucleotides align to TRBD1. The CDR3 consists of 14 residues. Germline V gives CDR1 MNHEY, CDR2 SVGAGI. Unmatched junction bases numbered 4, after V lost 6 bases and J lost 0 bases. CDR3 nucleotides: TGTGCCAGCAGAAACAGGGGAGCTAACTATGGCTACACCTTC. This codes for CASRNRGANYGYTF.

The chain carries TRBV5-4 and TRBJ1-1, with 10 bases lining up with TRBD1. Germline V gives CDR1 SGHNT, CDR2 YYREEE (reference sequence). V lost 4 bases to trimming and J lost 1 base; unmatched junction nucleotides: 7. CDR3 length: 16 residues. The CDR3 DNA is TGTGCCAGCAGCCCTGGGACAGGGGTATGGAACACTGAAGCTTTCTTT. It codes for CASSPGTGVWNTEAFF. The full variable domain, with the rest looked up from reference TRBV5-4 and TRBJ1-1, is ETGVTQSPTHLIKTRGQQVTLRCSSQSGHNTVSWYQQALGQGPQFIFQYYREEENGRGNFPPRFSGLQFPNYSSELNVNALELDDSALYLCASSPGTGVWNTEAFFGQGTRLTVV.

The chain combines TRBV19 with TRBJ2-2; possible D gene TRBD1, 5 bases. The CDR3 covers 15 residues. CDR1 and CDR2 from the germline V gene are LNHDA and SQIVND (reference sequence). The V end lost 2 bases, the J end lost 5 bases, and 12 bases lay between the germline ends. The CDR3 bases are TGTGCCAGTAGTATACCTGCAGGGAAAACCGGGGAGCTGTTTTTT. Protein product: CASSIPAGKTGELFF.

The chain has TRBV11-1 and TRBJ1-1, with D possibly TRBD1 on 5 matching bases. The V and J ends lost 8 bases and 3 bases respectively, with 13 bases between them. This CDR3 region has 13 residues. CDR1 and CDR2 (germline): SGHAT, FQDESV (reference sequence). Here the CDR3 reads CASGGLTYTEAFF. In DNA form, the CDR3 reads TGTGCCAGCGGGGGACTGACTTACACTGAAGCTTTCTTT.

Regarding this clone: This CDR3 is also generated by other DNA sequences in the sample. The chain combines TRBV6-6 with TRBJ2-7; a possible D gene is TRBD1 (5 bases). Germline CDR1 reads MNHNY; CDR2 reads SVGAGI (reference sequence). V gave up 9 bases and J gave up 0 bases, with 18 bases separating them. This CDR3 contains 15 residues. The CDR3 spells CASSPGQGYSYEQYF. The DNA of the CDR3 is TGTGCCAGTTCCCCCGGCCAGGGATACTCCTACGAGCAGTACTTC.

J is TRBJ1-1 and V is TRBV5-4, with D possibly matching TRBD1 (5 bases). The CDR3 covers 14 residues. Deletions cut 4 bases from V and 1 base from J, with 11 bases between. The germline gives CDR1 SGHNT, CDR2 YYREEE (reference sequence). CDR3 loop: CASSPGPGNTEAFF. Written as DNA, the CDR3 is TGTGCCAGCAGCCCGGGGCCAGGGAACACTGAAGCTTTCTTT. The full variable domain, with the rest looked up from reference TRBV5-4 and TRBJ1-1, is ETGVTQSPTHLIKTRGQQVTLRCSSQSGHNTVSWYQQALGQGPQFIFQYYREEENGRGNFPPRFSGLQFPNYSSELNVNALELDDSALYLCASSPGPGNTEAFFGQGTRLTVV.

The chain combines TRBV5-6 with TRBJ2-3, with D uncertain. Trimming pared 4 bases from V and 6 bases from J, leaving 6 bases between. CDR3 length: 11 amino acids. Germline V gene lookup returns CDR1 SGHDT and CDR2 YYEEEE. The CDR3: CASSRRDTQYF. The CDR3, as DNA: TGTGCCAGCAGCCGACGGGATACGCAGTATTTT.

This sequence joins TRBV30 and TRBJ2-7; 7 bases match TRBD1. Trimming at V came to 4 bases and at J to 7 bases, leaving 4 bases not matched to a gene. The CDR3 extends over 11 amino acids. Germline-derived CDR1 and CDR2 are GTSNPN and SVGIG (reference sequence). CDR3: CAWTQGKEQYF. CDR3 nucleotide sequence: TGTGCCTGGACACAGGGGAAAGAGCAGTACTTC.

This chain links TRBV14 with TRBJ2-2, with 7 bases that match TRBD1. The CDR3 is made up of 15 amino acids. The germline V gene encodes CDR1 SGHDN and CDR2 FVKESK. V shed 10 bases and J 4 bases; nucleotides not matched to a gene: 12. CDR3: CATRQGAEITGELFF. In DNA form, the CDR3 reads TGTGCCACGAGACAGGGCGCAGAAATCACCGGGGAGCTGTTTTTT.

V usage is TRBV9 and J usage is TRBJ1-3; the D is unclear. The germline V gene has CDR1 SGDLS and CDR2 YYNGEE. Deletions cut 4 bases from V and 3 bases from J, with 14 bases between. The CDR3 has 15 amino acids. CDR3 sequence: CASSLDLTGGNTIYF. CDR3 nucleotide sequence: TGTGCCAGCAGCCTGGATCTCACGGGTGGAAACACCATATATTTT. Full variable domain (rest looked up from reference TRBV9 and TRBJ1-3): DSGVTQTPKHLITATGQRVTLRCSPRSGDLSVYWYQQSLDQGLQFLIQYYNGEERAKGNILERFSAQQFPDLHSELNLSSLELGDSALYFCASSLDLTGGNTIYFGEGSWLTVV.

This rearrangement joins TRBV9 to TRBJ1-1; the D gene is possibly TRBD1 (5 bases). The V end lost 5 bases, the J end lost 1 base, and 12 bases lay between the germline ends. Germline V gene lookup returns CDR1 SGDLS and CDR2 YYNGEE. The CDR3 contains 14 residues. The CDR3 DNA follows: TGTGCCAGCAGATTGGGACTGCAGAACACTGAAGCTTTCTTT. The encoded protein is CASRLGLQNTEAFF.

The V call is TRBV5-1, the J call TRBJ1-1; possible D gene TRBD1, 5 bases. The CDR3 spans 15 residues. Trimming removed 4 bases from V and 4 bases from J, with 17 bases in between. Germline V CDR1 and CDR2: SGHRS, YFSETQ. The CDR3 spells CASSGGLAGLTEAFF. The DNA of the CDR3 is TGCGCCAGCAGCGGGGGTCTAGCGGGGCTCACTGAAGCTTTCTTT.